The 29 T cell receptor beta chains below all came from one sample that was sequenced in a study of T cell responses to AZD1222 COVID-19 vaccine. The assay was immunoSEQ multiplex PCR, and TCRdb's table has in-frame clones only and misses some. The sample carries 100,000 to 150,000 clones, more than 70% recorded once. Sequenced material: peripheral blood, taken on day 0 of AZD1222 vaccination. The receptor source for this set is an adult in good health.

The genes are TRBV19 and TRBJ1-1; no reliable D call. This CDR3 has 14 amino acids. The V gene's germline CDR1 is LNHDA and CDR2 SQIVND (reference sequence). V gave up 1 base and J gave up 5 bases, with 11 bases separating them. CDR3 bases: TGTGCCAGTAGTATAGTTGGCCTGGGGACTGAAGCTTTCTTT. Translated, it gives CASSIVGLGTEAFF.

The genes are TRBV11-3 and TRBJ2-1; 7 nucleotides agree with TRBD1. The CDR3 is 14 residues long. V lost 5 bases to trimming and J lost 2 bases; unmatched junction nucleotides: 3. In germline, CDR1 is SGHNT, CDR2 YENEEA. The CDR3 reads CASSQGQTYNEQFF. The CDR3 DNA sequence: TGTGCCAGCAGCCAGGGACAGACCTACAATGAGCAGTTCTTC.

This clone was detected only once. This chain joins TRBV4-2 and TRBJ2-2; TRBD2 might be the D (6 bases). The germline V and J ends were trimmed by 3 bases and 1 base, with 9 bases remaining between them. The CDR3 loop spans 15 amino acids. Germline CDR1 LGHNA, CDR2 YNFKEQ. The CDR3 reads CASSQGTLNTGELFF. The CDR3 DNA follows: TGTGCCAGCAGCCAGGGGACTTTGAACACCGGGGAGCTGTTTTTT.

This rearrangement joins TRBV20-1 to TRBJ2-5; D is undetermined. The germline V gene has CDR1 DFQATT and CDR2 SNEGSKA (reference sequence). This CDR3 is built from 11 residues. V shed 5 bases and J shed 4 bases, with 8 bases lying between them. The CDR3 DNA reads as TGCAGTGCTCGGTTCGTAGAGACCCAGTACTTC. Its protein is CSARFVETQYF.

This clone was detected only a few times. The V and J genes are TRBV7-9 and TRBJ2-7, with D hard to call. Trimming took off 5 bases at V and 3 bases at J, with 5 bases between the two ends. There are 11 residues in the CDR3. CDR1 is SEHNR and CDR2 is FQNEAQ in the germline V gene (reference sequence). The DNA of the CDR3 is TGTGCCAGCAGCCAGGACTACGAGCAGTACTTC. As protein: CASSQDYEQYF.

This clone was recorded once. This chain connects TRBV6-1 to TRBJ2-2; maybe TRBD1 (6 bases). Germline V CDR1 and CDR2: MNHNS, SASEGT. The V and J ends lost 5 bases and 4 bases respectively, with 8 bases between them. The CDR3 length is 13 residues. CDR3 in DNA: TGTGCCAGCAGTTGGACAGCCACCGGGGAGCTGTTTTTT. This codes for CASSWTATGELFF.

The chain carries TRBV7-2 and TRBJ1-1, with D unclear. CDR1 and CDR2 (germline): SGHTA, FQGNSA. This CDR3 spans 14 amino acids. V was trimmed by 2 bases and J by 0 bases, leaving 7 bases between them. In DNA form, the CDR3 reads TGTGCCAGCAGCTTACTGGCCATGAACACTGAAGCTTTCTTT. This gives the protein CASSLLAMNTEAFF.

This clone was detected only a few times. Written as DNA, the CDR3 is TGTGCCAGCAGCCTCACAGGACCGCATGGCTACACCTTC. This codes for CASSLTGPHGYTF. The J gene is TRBJ1-2, the V gene TRBV12-3 or TRBV12-4; tentative D call: TRBD1 (5 bases). The CDR3 covers 13 residues. V was clipped by 6 bases and J by 6 bases, with 14 bases between them.

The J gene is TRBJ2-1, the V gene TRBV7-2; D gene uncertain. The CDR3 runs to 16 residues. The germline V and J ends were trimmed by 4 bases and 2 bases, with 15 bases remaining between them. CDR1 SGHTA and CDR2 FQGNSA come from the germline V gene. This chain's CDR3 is CASSSSRLSAYNEQFF. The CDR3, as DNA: TGTGCCAGCAGCTCATCCCGGCTATCGGCCTACAATGAGCAGTTCTTC. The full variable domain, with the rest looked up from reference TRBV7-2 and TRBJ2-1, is GAGVSQSPSNKVTEKGKDVELRCDPISGHTALYWYRQSLGQGLEFLIYFQGNSAPDKSGLPSDRFSAERTGGSVSTLTIQRTQQEDSAVYLCASSSSRLSAYNEQFFGPGTRLTVL.

This CDR3 is CASSIVLSETQYF. The CDR3, as DNA: TGTGCCAGTAGTATAGTCCTGTCGGAGACCCAGTACTTC. This chain uses TRBV19 with TRBJ2-5, with unresolved D. This CDR3 contains 13 residues. Germline CDR1 reads LNHDA; CDR2 reads SQIVND (reference sequence). The ends were cut back, 1 base at V and 5 bases at J, with 8 bases in the middle.

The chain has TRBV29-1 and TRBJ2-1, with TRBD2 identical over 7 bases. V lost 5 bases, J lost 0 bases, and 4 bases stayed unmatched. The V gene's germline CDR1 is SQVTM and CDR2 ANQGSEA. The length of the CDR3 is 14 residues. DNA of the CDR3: TGCAGCGTTCAGGGCGGGAGCTCCTACAATGAGCAGTTCTTC. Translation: CSVQGGSSYNEQFF.

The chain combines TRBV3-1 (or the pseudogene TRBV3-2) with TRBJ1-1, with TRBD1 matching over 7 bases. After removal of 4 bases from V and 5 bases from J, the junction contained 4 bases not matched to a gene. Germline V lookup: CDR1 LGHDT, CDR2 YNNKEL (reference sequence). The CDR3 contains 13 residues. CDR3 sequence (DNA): TGTGCCAGCAGCCCGACAGGGAGGACTGAAGCTTTCTTT. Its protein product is CASSPTGRTEAFF.

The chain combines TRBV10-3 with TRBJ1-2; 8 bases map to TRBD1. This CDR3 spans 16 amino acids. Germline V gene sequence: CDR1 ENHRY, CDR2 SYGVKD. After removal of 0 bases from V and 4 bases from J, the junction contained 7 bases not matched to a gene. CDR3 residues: CAISESGQGAGYGYTF. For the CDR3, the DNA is TGTGCCATCAGTGAGTCGGGGCAGGGGGCCGGCTATGGCTACACCTTC.

For the CDR3, the DNA is TGCGCCAGCAGCCAGGATTGGGCGGGGGTGTCCACCGGGGAGCTGTTTTTT. This codes for CASSQDWAGVSTGELFF. The genes are TRBV4-3 and TRBJ2-2; 7 nucleotides agree with TRBD2. The length of the CDR3 is 17 residues. With V trimmed by 3 bases and J by 4 bases, 11 bases remained unmatched. Germline V lookup: CDR1 LGHNA, CDR2 YSLEER.

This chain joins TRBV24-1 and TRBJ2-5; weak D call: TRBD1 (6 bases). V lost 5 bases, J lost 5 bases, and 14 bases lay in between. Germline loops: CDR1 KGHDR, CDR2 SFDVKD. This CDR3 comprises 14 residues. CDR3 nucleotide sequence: TGTGCCACCAGTGTGGGCAGGGGCGGGGAGACCCAGTACTTC. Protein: CATSVGRGGETQYF.

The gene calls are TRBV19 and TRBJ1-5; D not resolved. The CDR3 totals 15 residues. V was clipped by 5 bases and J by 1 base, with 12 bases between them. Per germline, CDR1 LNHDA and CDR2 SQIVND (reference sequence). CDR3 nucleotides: TGTGCCAGTAGTGGAGGGAGTCTAAGCAATCAGCCCCAGCATTTT. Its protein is CASSGGSLSNQPQHF.

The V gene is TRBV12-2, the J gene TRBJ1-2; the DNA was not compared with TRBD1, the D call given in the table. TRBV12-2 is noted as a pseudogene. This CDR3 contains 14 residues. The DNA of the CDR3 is TGTGCAAGTCGCTTAAAACACAGGGGGGGTGGCTACACCTTC. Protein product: CASRLKHRGGGYTF.

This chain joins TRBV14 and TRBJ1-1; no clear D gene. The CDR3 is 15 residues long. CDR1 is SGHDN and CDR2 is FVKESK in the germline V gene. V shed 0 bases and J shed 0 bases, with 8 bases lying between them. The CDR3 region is CASSQDHTMNTEAFF. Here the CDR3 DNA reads TGTGCCAGCAGCCAAGATCACACGATGAACACTGAAGCTTTCTTT.

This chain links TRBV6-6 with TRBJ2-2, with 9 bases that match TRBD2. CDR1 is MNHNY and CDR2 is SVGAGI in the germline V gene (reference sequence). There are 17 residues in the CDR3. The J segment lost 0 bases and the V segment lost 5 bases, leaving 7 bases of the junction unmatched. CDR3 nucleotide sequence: TGTGCCAGCAGTCGTCTAGCGGGGTCGGCGAACACCGGGGAGCTGTTTTTT. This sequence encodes CASSRLAGSANTGELFF.

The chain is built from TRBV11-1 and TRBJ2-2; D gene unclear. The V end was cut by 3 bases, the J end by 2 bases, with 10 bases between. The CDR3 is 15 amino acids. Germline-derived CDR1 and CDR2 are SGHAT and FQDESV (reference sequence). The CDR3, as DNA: TGTGCCAGCAGCTTCAGTGGCGGAAACACCGGGGAGCTGTTTTTT. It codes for CASSFSGGNTGELFF.

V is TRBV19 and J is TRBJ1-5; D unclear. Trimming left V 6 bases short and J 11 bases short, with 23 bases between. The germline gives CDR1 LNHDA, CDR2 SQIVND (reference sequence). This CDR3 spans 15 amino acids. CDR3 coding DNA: TGTGCCAGTAGCCTAATCATCGGAGTCCGGGGAGCCCAGCATTTT. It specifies CASSLIIGVRGAQHF.

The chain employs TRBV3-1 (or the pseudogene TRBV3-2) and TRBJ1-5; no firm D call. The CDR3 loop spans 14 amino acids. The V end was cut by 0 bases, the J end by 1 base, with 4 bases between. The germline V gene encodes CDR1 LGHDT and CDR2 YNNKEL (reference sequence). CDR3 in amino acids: CASSQDRSNQPQHF. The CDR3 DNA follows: TGTGCCAGCAGCCAAGACAGAAGCAATCAGCCCCAGCATTTT.

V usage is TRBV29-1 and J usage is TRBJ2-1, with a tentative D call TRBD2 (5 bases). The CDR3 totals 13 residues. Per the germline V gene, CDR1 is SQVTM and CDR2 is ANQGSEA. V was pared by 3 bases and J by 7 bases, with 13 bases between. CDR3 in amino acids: CSVEWLAANEQFF. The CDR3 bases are TGCAGCGTTGAGTGGCTAGCAGCAAATGAGCAGTTCTTC.

Here the CDR3 DNA reads TGCGCCAGCAGCCACCTCTTCGACAGGGGGAACTATGGCTACACCTTC. Its protein product is CASSHLFDRGNYGYTF. The J gene is TRBJ1-2, the V gene TRBV4-1; 9 nucleotides agree with TRBD1. CDR1 is MGHRA, CDR2 YSYEKL, per germline. The trim removed 3 bases at V and 2 bases at J, leaving 7 bases unmatched. The CDR3 spans 16 residues.

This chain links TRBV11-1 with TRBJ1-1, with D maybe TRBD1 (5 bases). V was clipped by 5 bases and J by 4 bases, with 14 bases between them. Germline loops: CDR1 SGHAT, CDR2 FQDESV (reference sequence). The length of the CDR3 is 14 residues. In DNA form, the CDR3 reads TGTGCCAGCAGCAAGGGCAGGGCCGGCACTGAAGCTTTCTTT. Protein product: CASSKGRAGTEAFF.

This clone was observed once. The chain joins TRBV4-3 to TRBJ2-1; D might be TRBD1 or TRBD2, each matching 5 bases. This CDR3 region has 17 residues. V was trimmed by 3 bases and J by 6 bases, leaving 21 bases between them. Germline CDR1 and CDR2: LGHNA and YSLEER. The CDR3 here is CASSQNLPGAGVNEQFF. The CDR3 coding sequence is TGCGCCAGCAGCCAGAACCTGCCCGGGGCCGGCGTCAATGAGCAGTTCTTC.

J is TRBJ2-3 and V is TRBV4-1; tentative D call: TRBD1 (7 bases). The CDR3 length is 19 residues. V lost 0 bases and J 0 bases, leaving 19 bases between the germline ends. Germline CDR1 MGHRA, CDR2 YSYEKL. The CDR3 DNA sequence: TGCGCCAGCAGCCAAGAAAGATTACAGGGGACTCCTAGCACAGATACGCAGTATTTT. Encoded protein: CASSQERLQGTPSTDTQYF.

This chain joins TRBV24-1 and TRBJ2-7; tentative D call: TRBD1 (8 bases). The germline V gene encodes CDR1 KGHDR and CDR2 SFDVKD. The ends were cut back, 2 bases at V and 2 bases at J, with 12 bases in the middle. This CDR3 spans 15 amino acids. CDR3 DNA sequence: TGTGCCACCAGTGATTACAGGGGGGGAACCTACGAGCAGTACTTC. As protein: CATSDYRGGTYEQYF.

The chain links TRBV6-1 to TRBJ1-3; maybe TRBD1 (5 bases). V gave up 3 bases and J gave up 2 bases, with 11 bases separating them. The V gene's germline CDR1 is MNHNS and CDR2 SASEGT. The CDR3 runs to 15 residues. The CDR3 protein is CASSEASRAGNTIYF. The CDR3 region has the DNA TGTGCCAGCAGTGAGGCCAGCAGGGCTGGAAACACCATATATTTT.